Presented here are 32 T cell receptor beta chains from one specimen sequenced in a study of T cell clonality in common variable immunodeficiency. Sequencing was performed with immunoSEQ multiplex PCR; in TCRdb, only in-frame clones are kept and a portion is missing. The data show about 52,000 clones, none appearing only once, with under 2% held by the ten largest. Sequences were obtained from peripheral blood mononuclear cells. All receptors come from a person aged 18 to 70 in good health.

This clone appeared many times. Sequencing ends 3 residues short of the CDR3 end; the germline J gene provides the rest. The gene calls are TRBV4-1 and TRBJ1-6; D gene unclear. This CDR3 has 14 amino acids. Per the germline V gene, CDR1 is MGHRA and CDR2 is YSYEKL. V lost 0 bases, J lost 7 bases, and 7 bases lay in between. CDR3 sequence: CASSQDRGNSPLHF. Partial CDR3 DNA: TGCGCCAGCAGCCAAGATCGAGGGAATTCACCC.

This clone came up a few times. The CDR3 sequence is CASSADRGDEKLFF. The sequenced part of the CDR3 DNA is TGTGCCAGTAGTGCAGACAGGGGTGACGAAAAG. The chain carries TRBV19 and TRBJ2-2, with 8 bases fitting TRBD1. The read terminates 3 residues ahead of where the CDR3 ends, so the germline J gene completes it. CDR3 length: 14 amino acids. The germline V gene encodes CDR1 LNHDA and CDR2 SQIVND (reference sequence).

In its sample, this clone was seen many times. The read ends 3 residues before the CDR3 terminus; that terminus is restored from the germline J gene. V gene TRBV5-1 combines with J gene TRBJ2-3, with TRBD2 matching 8 bases. The ends lost 2 bases at V and 3 bases at J; junction bases unmatched: 2. Germline V gene data show CDR1 as SGHRS and CDR2 as YFSETQ. The CDR3 sequence is 14 residues long. Here the CDR3 reads CASSFGLATDTQYF. The CDR3 DNA, read in part, is TGCGCCAGCAGCTTCGGACTAGCAACAGATACG.

Regarding this clone: The sequence runs out 3 residues before the end of the CDR3; the remainder is reconstructed from the germline J gene. This chain uses TRBV7-6 with TRBJ1-2; TRBD1 might be the D (5 bases). This CDR3 region has 13 residues. CDR1 SGHVS and CDR2 FNYEAQ come from the germline V gene. The covered CDR3 bases are TGTGCCAGCAGCCCGGGACGGGGGAATGAC. It specifies CASSPGRGND. The CDR3 reads in full as CASSPGRGNDYTF.

In this sample, this clone turned up many times. The read halts 3 residues ahead of the CDR3 end, with the missing end drawn from the germline J gene. The J gene is TRBJ1-2, the V gene TRBV18, with 9 positions matching TRBD1. Germline V gives CDR1 KGHSH, CDR2 LQKENI. The CDR3 loop spans 14 amino acids. The CDR3 sequence is CASSAPGQGSGYTF. CDR3 DNA, as far as it was read: TGTGCCAGCTCCGCCCCGGGACAGGGATCCGGC.

This clone has ten or more counts. Read coverage stops 3 residues before the CDR3 terminus; the germline J gene supplies the remainder. This chain links TRBV5-6 with TRBJ2-1; weak D call: TRBD2 (5 bases). The CDR3 consists of 15 residues. From germline, CDR1 is SGHDT and CDR2 YYEEEE. V dropped 0 bases and J dropped 0 bases, with 7 bases sitting between them. CDR3 amino acids: CASSLATSSYNEQFF. The covered CDR3 bases are TGTGCCAGCAGCTTGGCTACTAGCTCCTACAATGAG.

The table lists this clone with many counts. From the germline J gene comes the end of the CDR3, since the read stops 3 residues before it. V usage is TRBV6-1 and J usage is TRBJ2-7; 8 nucleotides agree with TRBD1. This CDR3 has 15 residues. With V trimmed by 4 bases and J by 0 bases, 5 bases remained unmatched. CDR1 and CDR2 from the germline V gene are MNHNS and SASEGT. CDR3 DNA, as far as it was read: TGTGCCAGCAGTGTCCGGGACAGGAGCTCCTACGAG. It translates to CASSVRDRSSYE. The CDR3 in full is CASSVRDRSSYEQYF.

In this sample, this clone turned up many times. The observed sequence ends 3 residues before the CDR3 terminus, with the missing tail filled in from the germline J gene. The rearrangement joins TRBV19 to TRBJ2-2; tentatively, D is TRBD1 (5 bases). V was pared by 6 bases and J by 7 bases, with 9 bases between. The CDR3 consists of 12 residues. CDR1 is LNHDA and CDR2 is SQIVND in the germline V gene (reference sequence). The part of the CDR3 DNA that was read is TGTGCCAGTAGCAAAGGACACGGGGAG. This sequence encodes CASSKGHGE. The full CDR3 protein reads CASSKGHGELFF.

At least ten counts were recorded for this clone. The read is 3 residues too short to cover the CDR3 end, so that end is filled in from the germline J gene. The chain uses TRBV5-6 and TRBJ2-1, with a tentative D call TRBD2 (5 bases). Trimming shortened V by 0 bases and J by 8 bases, and 9 bases separated the two germline ends. The CDR3 has 13 residues. Germline V gene sequence: CDR1 SGHDT, CDR2 YYEEEE. The part of the CDR3 DNA that was read is TGTGCCAGCAGCTTGGTAACGGGGTATGAG. Protein: CASSLVTGYE. The CDR3, in full, reads CASSLVTGYEQFF.

This clone was observed many times. The CDR3 end falls 3 residues outside the read, so it is completed with the germline J gene. The rearrangement uses TRBV13 and TRBJ1-1; 7 bases align to TRBD1. V trimming: 5 bases; J trimming: 3 bases; junction bases outside the gene matches: 9. Germline V CDR1 and CDR2: PRHDT, FYEKMQ (reference sequence). The CDR3 is 15 residues long. Partial CDR3 DNA: TGTGCCAGCAGCCCTTCGGCGCAGGGGGACACTGAA. Translating gives CASSPSAQGDTE. From start to end, the CDR3 is CASSPSAQGDTEAFF. Looking up the rest from reference TRBV13 and TRBJ1-1 gives the full variable domain: AAGVIQSPRHLIKEKRETATLKCYPIPRHDTVYWYQQGPGQDPQFLISFYEKMQSDKGSIPDRFSAQQFSDYHSELNMSSLELGDSALYFCASSPSAQGDTEAFFGQGTRLTVV.

The table lists this clone with many counts. The read ends 3 residues early relative to the CDR3; the germline J gene fills the gap. Other DNA sequences within the sample encode an identical CDR3. This chain connects TRBV6-2 or TRBV6-3 to TRBJ1-2; 7 positions match TRBD1. From germline, CDR1 is MNHEY and CDR2 SVGEGT. The CDR3 spans 14 residues. J lost 1 base, V lost 5 bases, and 4 bases had no gene match. Partial CDR3 DNA: TGTGCCAGCAGTGACCGGGACAGTAACTATGGC. Translating gives CASSDRDSNYG. The full CDR3 protein reads CASSDRDSNYGYTF.

This clone was recorded at least ten times. The sequenced part of the CDR3 DNA is TGTGCCAGTAGTATTGGACTAGCTCATGAGACC. It yields the protein CASSIGLAHET. The entire CDR3 protein is CASSIGLAHETQYF. The chain is built from TRBV19 and TRBJ2-5; 8 bases line up with TRBD2. From the germline J gene comes the end of the CDR3, since the read stops 3 residues before it. The CDR3 has 14 residues. Germline V gene data show CDR1 as LNHDA and CDR2 as SQIVND (reference sequence). V lost 3 bases to trimming and J lost 5 bases; unmatched junction nucleotides: 5.

This clone was seen ten or more times. The CDR3 is cut off 3 residues early in the read; its end comes from the germline J gene. The rearrangement uses TRBV19 and TRBJ2-1; TRBD1 is a possible D gene (6 bases). Trimming left V 5 bases short and J 0 bases short, with 11 bases between. CDR1 is LNHDA, CDR2 SQIVND, per germline (reference sequence). CDR3 length equals 15 residues. The CDR3: CASSPDRSSYNEQFF. The DNA read from the CDR3 is TGTGCCAGTAGTCCTGACAGGAGCTCCTACAATGAG.

There are many counts of this clone. The CDR3: CASSSPSTDTQYF. The CDR3 bases that were read are TGCGCCAGCAGCTCCCCTAGCACAGATACG. The chain has TRBV5-1 and TRBJ2-3; D is undetermined. Sequencing ends 3 residues short of the CDR3 end; the germline J gene provides the rest. This CDR3 has 13 residues. V lost 3 bases, J lost 0 bases, and 5 bases lay in between. CDR1 SGHRS and CDR2 YFSETQ come from the germline V gene.

This clone came up a few times. The CDR3 extends 3 residues past the end of the read, so its final part is completed from the germline J gene. This chain connects TRBV6-2 or TRBV6-3 to TRBJ2-3; 11 bases map to TRBD2. The junction had 6 bases not matched to a gene; V was cut back by 0 bases and J by 7 bases. The CDR3 is made up of 16 amino acids. Germline V gene sequence: CDR1 MNHEY, CDR2 SVGEGT. CDR3 bases read: TGTGCCAGCAGTTACTCAAAACTAGCGGGAGAATATACG. Protein sequence: CASSYSKLAGEYT. The full CDR3 is CASSYSKLAGEYTQYF.

With respect to this clone: The read is 3 residues too short to cover the CDR3 end, so that end is filled in from the germline J gene. V usage is TRBV7-3 and J usage is TRBJ2-4, with TRBD1 matching 7 bases. Germline lookup yields CDR1 SGHTA and CDR2 FQGTGA. CDR3 length: 13 residues. The chain's CDR3 is CASSLGTVYGQYF. The DNA read from the CDR3 is TGTGCCAGCAGCCTAGGGACAGTCTATGGT.

This clone was recorded many times. The observed sequence ends 3 residues before the CDR3 terminus, with the missing tail filled in from the germline J gene. The chain combines TRBV7-8 with TRBJ1-6; perhaps TRBD1 as D (6 bases). Germline CDR1 SGHVS, CDR2 FQNEAQ. The CDR3 is made up of 15 amino acids. With 0 bases removed from V and 7 bases from J, the gap between germline ends came to 10 bases. The sequenced CDR3 bases are TGTGCCAGCAGCTTAGCACAGGGACGGAATTCACCC. Protein: CASSLAQGRNSP. The full CDR3 protein reads CASSLAQGRNSPLHF. Filled out from reference TRBV7-8 and TRBJ1-6, the complete variable domain reads GAGVSQSPRYKVAKRGQDVALRCDPISGHVSLFWYQQALGQGPEFLTYFQNEAQLDKSGLPSDRFFAERPEGSVSTLKIQRTQQEDSAVYLCASSLAQGRNSPLHFGNGTRLTVT.

The part of the CDR3 DNA that was read is TGTGCCAGCTCCCTAGCGGCTACCTACGAG. Protein product: CASSLAATYE. The whole CDR3 is CASSLAATYEQYF. This chain links TRBV11-3 with TRBJ2-7; 7 bases agree with TRBD2. The read ends 3 residues before the CDR3 terminus; that terminus is restored from the germline J gene. CDR3 length: 13 residues. Germline CDR1 and CDR2: SGHNT and YENEEA. The junction had 6 bases not matched to a gene; V was cut back by 8 bases and J by 2 bases.

In its sample, this clone was seen many times. The read ends 3 residues before the CDR3 terminus; that terminus is restored from the germline J gene. This rearrangement joins TRBV6-1 to TRBJ1-2; 8 bases map to TRBD1. Germline values: CDR1 MNHNS, CDR2 SASEGT. CDR3 size: 16 residues. V dropped 2 bases and J dropped 3; count of bases not matched to a gene: 8. CDR3 bases read: TGTGCCAGCAGTGAAAGTTGGGACAGGAGGCACTATGGC. Translating gives CASSESWDRRHYG. The full CDR3 protein reads CASSESWDRRHYGYTF.

In its sample, this clone was seen many times. The CDR3 is cut off 3 residues early in the read; its end comes from the germline J gene. V and J are TRBV19 and TRBJ2-2; D is undetermined. The V gene's germline CDR1 is LNHDA and CDR2 SQIVND (reference sequence). This CDR3 comprises 13 residues. Trimming removed 11 bases at V and 1 base at J, with 11 bases between. CDR3 protein: CASLAENTGELFF. CDR3 DNA, as far as it was read: TGTGCCTCTCTGGCAGAGAACACCGGGGAG.

On this clone itself: Coverage ceases 3 residues before the CDR3 finishes, and the germline J gene fills in the end. This chain connects TRBV20-1 to TRBJ1-1, with D possibly matching TRBD1 (5 bases). The germline gives CDR1 DFQATT, CDR2 SNEGSKA (reference sequence). CDR3 size: 14 residues. V was trimmed by 6 bases and J by 2 bases, leaving 16 bases between them. The CDR3 here is CSARRQSLNTEAFF. CDR3 DNA (partial): TGCAGTGCCCGACGACAGAGCCTTAACACTGAA.

This clone was recorded at least ten times. The read falls 3 residues short of the CDR3 end, and the missing part is taken from the germline J gene. The V and J genes are TRBV6-2 or TRBV6-3 and TRBJ2-3; 11 bases match TRBD2. The germline V gene encodes CDR1 MNHEY and CDR2 SVGEGT. The CDR3 runs to 16 residues. With V trimmed by 7 bases and J by 5 bases, 11 bases remained unmatched. CDR3 sequence reads: CASTLAGGPRGDTQYF. CDR3 DNA (partial): TGTGCCAGCACCTTAGCGGGGGGGCCGAGGGGAGATACG.

This clone was found many times. The read comes to an end 3 residues before the CDR3 does, leaving the germline J gene to fill in the end. This sequence joins TRBV19 and TRBJ2-2; 8 bases agree with TRBD2. Germline V gene lookup returns CDR1 LNHDA and CDR2 SQIVND (reference sequence). Trimming at V came to 5 bases and at J to 3 bases, leaving 8 bases not matched to a gene. The CDR3 totals 16 residues. The CDR3 reads CASSLTGGGDTGELFF. Partial CDR3 DNA: TGTGCCAGTAGTCTAACGGGAGGGGGGGACACCGGGGAG. Combining the CDR3 with reference TRBV19 and TRBJ2-2 gives the whole variable domain DGGITQSPKYLFRKEGQNVTLSCEQNLNHDAMYWYRQDPGQGLRLIYYSQIVNDFQKGDIAEGYSVSREKKESFPLTVTSAQKNPTAFYLCASSLTGGGDTGELFFGEGSRLTVL.

In its sample, this clone was seen many times. Read sequence stops 3 residues before the CDR3 end, and the germline J gene provides the missing end. This rearrangement joins TRBV6-2 or TRBV6-3 to TRBJ2-1, with a weak D call TRBD2 (5 bases). CDR1 is MNHEY and CDR2 is SVGEGT in the germline V gene. The CDR3 runs to 15 residues. Trimming shortened V by 4 bases and J by 4 bases, and 14 bases separated the two germline ends. The sequenced part of the CDR3 DNA is TGTGCCAGCAGTTCCCTCTCGGGGAGATACAATGAG. Its translation is CASSSLSGRYNE. The full CDR3 protein is CASSSLSGRYNEQFF.

This clone has a handful of counts. The read finishes 3 residues shy of the CDR3 end, and the germline J gene is used to complete it. The chain couples TRBV18 to TRBJ1-4, with a possible D match to TRBD1 (5 bases). This CDR3 has 15 residues. V was shortened by 4 bases and J by 3 bases, with 12 bases between the two germline ends. Germline-derived CDR1 and CDR2 are KGHSH and LQKENI. CDR3 DNA, as far as it was read: TGTGCCAGCTCACTACGACAGTCCGCTAATGAAAAA. Amino acids: CASSLRQSANEK. The full CDR3 sequence reads CASSLRQSANEKLFF.

This clone was counted ten times or more. Read data end 3 residues before the CDR3 end; the end is taken from the germline J gene. The chain couples TRBV12-3 or TRBV12-4 to TRBJ2-1; 7 nucleotides agree with TRBD1. V lost 1 base to trimming and J lost 0 bases; unmatched junction nucleotides: 0. The CDR3 runs 15 residues. CDR3 DNA, as far as it was read: TGTGCCAGCAGTTTAGGACAGGGCTCCTACAATGAG. It specifies CASSLGQGSYNE. The CDR3 in full is CASSLGQGSYNEQFF.

Comment on this clone: The CDR3 extends 3 residues past the end of the read, so its final part is completed from the germline J gene. The chain recombines TRBV13 with TRBJ2-2; 9 bases align to TRBD2. Looked up from germline, CDR1 is PRHDT and CDR2 is FYEKMQ (reference sequence). V trimming: 5 bases; J trimming: 3 bases; junction bases outside the gene matches: 10. The CDR3 contains 17 residues. The CDR3 sequence is CASSPIGTSLYTGELFF. CDR3 bases read: TGTGCCAGCAGCCCCATAGGGACTAGCCTGTACACCGGGGAG.

This clone was found many times. Read coverage stops 3 residues before the CDR3 terminus; the germline J gene supplies the remainder. V usage is TRBV10-3 and J usage is TRBJ2-1, with TRBD2 identical over 7 bases. CDR3 length equals 17 residues. V dropped 0 bases and J dropped 4; count of bases not matched to a gene: 9. CDR1 is ENHRY and CDR2 is SYGVKD in the germline V gene. Partial CDR3 DNA: TGTGCCATCAGTGAGTCGGGGGGAGGGTTACGGTACAATGAG. Amino acids: CAISESGGGLRYNE. The complete CDR3 sequence is CAISESGGGLRYNEQFF.

In its sample, this clone was seen many times. Read coverage stops 3 residues before the CDR3 terminus; the germline J gene supplies the remainder. This sequence joins TRBV29-1 and TRBJ1-1; no firm D call. This CDR3 has 11 amino acids. The V end was cut by 4 bases, the J end by 1 base, with 4 bases between. In germline, CDR1 is SQVTM, CDR2 ANQGSEA. The CDR3 reads CSVAPNTEAFF. The covered CDR3 bases are TGCAGCGTTGCTCCGAACACTGAA.

This clone has ten or more counts. The CDR3 here is CAWSGTTNIQYF. CDR3 DNA (partial): TGTGCCTGGAGCGGGACTACAAACATT. The chain couples TRBV30 to TRBJ2-4; 7 bases align to TRBD2. The CDR3 is cut off 3 residues early in the read; its end comes from the germline J gene. The CDR3 contains 12 residues. V gave up 3 bases and J gave up 6 bases; unmatched junction bases: 2. The germline gives CDR1 GTSNPN, CDR2 SVGIG (reference sequence).

This clone was picked up many times. Read coverage stops 3 residues before the CDR3 terminus; the germline J gene supplies the remainder. The J gene is TRBJ2-7, the V gene TRBV20-1; 8 nucleotides match TRBD2. V shed 2 bases, J shed 0 bases, and the junction held 3 bases outside the gene matches. The V gene's germline CDR1 is DFQATT and CDR2 SNEGSKA (reference sequence). The CDR3 covers 14 residues. CDR3: CSARLRGDSYEQYF. The CDR3 bases that were read are TGCAGTGCTAGATTGCGGGGGGACTCCTACGAG.

This clone is medium-sized in the sample. The read ends 3 residues early relative to the CDR3; the germline J gene fills the gap. The chain joins TRBV12-3 or TRBV12-4 to TRBJ2-4; 11 positions match TRBD2. The CDR3 sequence is 19 residues long. Partial CDR3 DNA: TGTGCCAGCAGTTTCAGGGGGGAGACTAGCGGGATTTTCGGCAGAGTT. Its translation is CASSFRGETSGIFGRV. The whole CDR3 reads CASSFRGETSGIFGRVQYF.